These T cell receptor beta chains were read from a single sample in a study of blood T cell repertoires in COVID-19. Measured with immunoSEQ multiplex PCR; TCRdb has only the in-frame clones, and not every one. This table has 200,000 to 250,000 clones, around nine tenths appearing once. The sequenced sample consisted of peripheral blood. The receptors come from a man between 60 and 75 years old who had recovered from COVID-19. Both conserved end residues are part of each CDR3. A D gene is named only where the DNA matches it firmly. Rows give clone size only sometimes, using once, few, many, or a class for an expanded clone.

TRBJ2-1,NA,TRBV5-1,NA,TGCGCCAGCAGCTTGGCCGGTAGCTCCTACAATGAGCAGTTCTTC,CASSLAGSSYNEQFF
TRBJ1-2,TRBD1,TRBV19,once,TGTGCCAGTAGTCCGGACAGGGCCTATGGCTACACCTTC,CASSPDRAYGYTF
TRBJ2-1,NA,TRBV11-3,NA,TGTGCCAGCAGGGAGGACAGAAACAATGAGCAGTTCTTC,CASREDRNNEQFF
TRBJ2-1,NA,TRBV11-2,few,TGTGCCAGCAGCTCCTCTTCGGTACTGGACAATGAGCAGTTCTTC,CASSSSSVLDNEQFF
TRBJ2-5,TRBD2,TRBV6-5,NA,TGTGCCAGCAGTTACGGGTACGGGAGGGCCGGGGAGACCCAGTACTTC,CASSYGYGRAGETQYF
TRBJ2-7,TRBD2,TRBV11-2,NA,TGTGCCAGCAACTCCCGGCGGGAGGGTGGGAGCGAGCAGTACTTC,CASNSRREGGSEQYF
TRBJ2-2,NA,TRBV7-8,NA,TGTGCCAGCAGCTTAGCATCAGGAAACACCGGGGAGCTGTTTTTT,CASSLASGNTGELFF
TRBJ2-7,TRBD1,TRBV3-1/TRBV3-2,NA,TGTGCCAGCAGCCATGCAGGGGGCTACGAGCAGTACTTC,CASSHAGGYEQYF
TRBJ2-1,TRBD1,TRBV19,NA,TGTGCCAGTAGTACTGGACAGGGGGTATGGAATGAGCAGTTCTTC,CASSTGQGVWNEQFF
TRBJ1-4,NA,TRBV29-1,NA,TGCAGCGCGACGAGGGGGTCAACTAATGAAAAACTGTTTTTT,CSATRGSTNEKLFF
TRBJ1-5,TRBD1,TRBV19,few,TGTGCCAGTACCGGGACAGGGGGGTATAGCAATCAGCCCCAGCATTTT,CASTGTGGYSNQPQHF
TRBJ2-3,TRBD1,TRBV5-1,NA,TGCGCCAGCACCCTAAGCCCGGACAGGGTTGGAGATACGCAGTATTTT,CASTLSPDRVGDTQYF
TRBJ1-2,TRBD1,TRBV10-2,NA,TGCGCCAGCAGTGAGTCTGGACAGGCCTATGGCTACACCTTC,CASSESGQAYGYTF
TRBJ2-1,NA,TRBV4-2,NA,TGTGCCAGCAGCCAAGATGGGGGGAATGAGCAGTTCTTC,CASSQDGGNEQFF
TRBJ1-4,NA,TRBV6-6,NA,TGTGCCAGCAGCCGGGGGATAGGTGTGAATGAAAAACTGTTTTTT,CASSRGIGVNEKLFF
TRBJ1-5,NA,TRBV29-1,NA,TGCAGCGTTGGAGACGTCGATCAGCCCCAGCATTTT,CSVGDVDQPQHF
TRBJ2-5,NA,TRBV3-1/TRBV3-2,NA,TGTGCCAGCAGCCAAGACCCGGCCGGCGGGGTCCAAGAGACCCAGTACTTC,CASSQDPAGGVQETQYF
TRBJ2-1,NA,TRBV5-1,NA,TGCGCCAGCAGCTTCGTAGTTGGTTCCCAAAGAGGGTCCTACAATGAGCAGTTCTTC,CASSFVVGSQRGSYNEQFF
TRBJ2-7,NA,TRBV21-1,NA,TGTGCCAGCAGCAAAGCTGGAGAGGCAGGGAGGTGGAGCGAGCAGTACTTC,CASSKAGEAGRWSEQYF
TRBJ1-5,NA,TRBV29-1,NA,TGCAGCGTTGAAGAGGTCAGGGGTCAGCCCCAGCATTTT,CSVEEVRGQPQHF
TRBJ2-3,TRBD1,TRBV29-1,NA,TGCAGCGTGCGGACAGGGGCAGATACGCAGTATTTT,CSVRTGADTQYF
TRBJ2-7,TRBD2,TRBV5-6,NA,TGTGCCAGCTCCCCCGGGACTACTAAACGGGAGCAGTACTTC,CASSPGTTKREQYF
TRBJ1-2,NA,TRBV20-1,NA,TGCAGTGCTAGGAGGGAATATGGCTACACCTTC,CSARREYGYTF
TRBJ1-5,TRBD1,TRBV6-6,NA,TGTGCCAGCAGTCCCTATGGACAGGGAGGGTTCGATCAGCCCCAGCATTTT,CASSPYGQGGFDQPQHF
TRBJ2-4,TRBD1,TRBV10-1,NA,TGCGCCAGCAGTGTGACAGGGTTAAGAAACATTCAGTACTTC,CASSVTGLRNIQYF
TRBJ2-7,TRBD2,TRBV4-2,NA,TGTGCCAGCAGCCAGGGACTAGCGGGGGGGGCCTACGAGCAGTACTTC,CASSQGLAGGAYEQYF
TRBJ1-1,NA,TRBV19,once,TGTGCCAGTAGTATAATCCATACAGCGAACACTGAAGCTTTCTTT,CASSIIHTANTEAFF
TRBJ2-2,TRBD2,TRBV7-2,NA,TGTGCCAGCAGCTCTAGCGGGAGGCCGGCCACCGGGGAGCTGTTTTTT,CASSSSGRPATGELFF
TRBJ2-6,NA,TRBV14,NA,TGTGCCAGCAGCCCCTTAGGGGCGAGTGGGGCCAACGTCCTGACTTTC,CASSPLGASGANVLTF
TRBJ1-5,TRBD1,TRBV7-8,many,TGTGCCAGCAGCCCCCCACCAACATTCGGTCGATGGGACAGGGGATTTAGCGGGAATCAGCCCCAGCATTTT,CASSPPPTFGRWDRGFSGNQPQHF